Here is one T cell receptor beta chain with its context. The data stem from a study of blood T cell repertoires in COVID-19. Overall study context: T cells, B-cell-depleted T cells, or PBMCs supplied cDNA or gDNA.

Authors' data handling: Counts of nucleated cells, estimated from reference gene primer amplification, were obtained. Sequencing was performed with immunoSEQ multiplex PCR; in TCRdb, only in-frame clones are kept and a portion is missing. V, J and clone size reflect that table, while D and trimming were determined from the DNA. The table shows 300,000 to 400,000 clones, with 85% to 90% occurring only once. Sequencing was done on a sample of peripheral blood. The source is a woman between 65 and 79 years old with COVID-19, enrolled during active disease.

The CDR3 sequence is CAWSALQGVAFF. The CDR3 coding sequence is TGTGCCTGGAGTGCCCTTCAGGGGGTGGCTTTCTTT. V usage is TRBV30 and J usage is TRBJ1-1; 7 bases map to TRBD1. V was pared by 1 base and J by 11 bases, with 7 bases of the junction left unmatched. CDR3 length equals 12 residues. Germline V lookup: CDR1 GTSNPN, CDR2 SVGIG (reference sequence).